Listed below are T cell receptor beta chains from one sample, sequenced in a study of CD4 T cells in relation to SARS-CoV-2 and coronaviruses. Their recognized antigens are unknown. Produced via immunoSEQ multiplex PCR; TCRdb's table is partial and in-frame only. Among 20,000 to 25,000 clones listed, less than 70% were seen once. Sequences were obtained from CD4+ T cells from PBMCs, cultured in vitro. The receptor set was obtained from a human donor in good health. Each CDR3 is given with its conserved first and last residue. Each record gives: clone size, D gene, V gene, J gene, CDR3 protein, CDR3 DNA. D genes are given only for firm matches. The size of a clone is reported for some rows only, either as once, few or many, or as a class for expanded clones.

size: -; D: -; V: TRBV19; J: TRBJ1-1; CDR3: CASGIIDTEAFF; DNA: TGTGCCAGCGGCATAATAGACACTGAAGCTTTCTTT
size: -; D: -; V: TRBV7-2; J: TRBJ2-6; CDR3: CASGLNTGANVLTF; DNA: TGTGCCAGCGGCCTCAATACTGGGGCCAACGTCCTGACTTTC
size: -; D: -; V: TRBV11-2; J: TRBJ2-3; CDR3: CASSLVGPDTQYF; DNA: TGTGCCAGCAGCTTAGTGGGTCCAGATACGCAGTATTTT
size: -; D: -; V: TRBV12-3/TRBV12-4; J: TRBJ2-7; CDR3: CASSLYNSYEQYF; DNA: TGTGCCAGCAGTTTATACAACTCCTACGAGCAGTACTTC
size: -; D: TRBD2; V: TRBV27; J: TRBJ2-1; CDR3: CASSFPGLAGPLQFF; DNA: TGTGCCAGCAGTTTCCCCGGACTAGCGGGCCCACTGCAGTTCTTC
size: -; D: -; V: TRBV20-1; J: TRBJ1-1; CDR3: CSARRSTEAFF; DNA: TGCAGCGCAAGGAGGAGTACTGAAGCTTTCTTT
size: -; D: TRBD1; V: TRBV5-1; J: TRBJ1-1; CDR3: CASSLTGGLRNTEAFF; DNA: TGCGCCAGCAGCTTAACAGGGGGCTTAAGGAACACTGAAGCTTTCTTT
size: -; D: -; V: TRBV5-8; J: TRBJ2-1; CDR3: CASSLRGKRAFYYNEQFF; DNA: TGTGCCAGCAGCTTGCGGGGCAAGCGGGCCTTCTACTACAATGAGCAGTTCTTC
size: -; D: -; V: TRBV3-1/TRBV3-2; J: TRBJ2-7; CDR3: CASSSQSFGSEQYF; DNA: TGTGCCAGCAGCTCCCAGAGCTTCGGGTCCGAGCAGTACTTC
size: few; D: -; V: TRBV15; J: TRBJ1-1; CDR3: CATSRGGGNLLWNTEAFF; DNA: TGTGCCACCAGCAGAGGAGGAGGGAACCTCCTATGGAACACTGAAGCTTTCTTT
size: -; D: -; V: TRBV5-4; J: TRBJ1-2; CDR3: CASSRPVYREPDYGYTF; DNA: TGTGCCAGCAGCCGACCCGTTTACAGGGAACCAGACTATGGCTACACCTTC
size: -; D: TRBD1; V: TRBV6-1; J: TRBJ1-5; CDR3: CASSDRQGATNQPQHF; DNA: TGTGCCAGCAGTGATAGGCAGGGGGCCACCAATCAGCCCCAGCATTTT
size: few; D: -; V: TRBV3-1/TRBV3-2; J: TRBJ2-7; CDR3: CASSPPGTSRTYEQYF; DNA: TGTGCCAGCAGCCCGCCAGGGACCAGCAGAACCTACGAGCAGTACTTC
size: once; D: -; V: TRBV21-1; J: TRBJ1-1; CDR3: CASTIPFDRRDTEAFF; DNA: TGTGCCAGCACCATACCTTTCGACAGGAGGGATACTGAAGCTTTCTTT
size: -; D: -; V: TRBV5-4; J: TRBJ2-3; CDR3: CASSLAPHTDTQYF; DNA: TGTGCCAGCAGCTTGGCACCACACACAGATACGCAGTATTTT
size: few; D: -; V: TRBV2; J: TRBJ1-4; CDR3: CASGGTEIEKLFF; DNA: TGTGCCAGCGGGGGGACCGAGATCGAAAAACTGTTTTTT
size: once; D: -; V: TRBV20-1; J: TRBJ2-1; CDR3: CSASPGAMSSYNEQFF; DNA: TGCAGTGCTAGTCCGGGAGCCATGAGCTCCTACAATGAGCAGTTCTTC
size: few; D: -; V: TRBV10-3; J: TRBJ1-6; CDR3: CAIRGDRYNSPLHF; DNA: TGTGCCATCAGAGGGGATAGGTATAATTCACCCCTCCACTTT
size: -; D: TRBD1; V: TRBV5-5; J: TRBJ2-7; CDR3: CASSFRDRTYEQYF; DNA: TGTGCCAGCAGCTTTCGGGACAGGACCTACGAGCAGTACTTC
size: -; D: -; V: TRBV7-2; J: TRBJ2-5; CDR3: CASSLAGTGETQYF; DNA: TGTGCCAGCAGCTTAGCGGGCACGGGGGAGACCCAGTACTTC
size: few; D: -; V: TRBV7-7; J: TRBJ2-5; CDR3: CASSLGGEPIQETQYF; DNA: TGTGCCAGCAGCTTAGGCGGGGAACCCATTCAGGAGACCCAGTACTTC
size: -; D: TRBD1; V: TRBV7-2; J: TRBJ1-1; CDR3: CASSLRTGGNTEAFF; DNA: TGTGCCAGCAGCTTACGGACAGGGGGGAACACTGAAGCTTTCTTT
size: -; D: -; V: TRBV3-1/TRBV3-2; J: TRBJ1-3; CDR3: CASRQGEGTGRASGNTIYF; DNA: TGTGCCAGCAGGCAGGGAGAGGGGACGGGCCGCGCCTCTGGAAACACCATATATTTT
size: -; D: -; V: TRBV24-1; J: TRBJ2-7; CDR3: CATKRHRGEQYF; DNA: TGTGCCACGAAGCGCCATCGGGGCGAGCAGTACTTC
size: -; D: -; V: TRBV18; J: TRBJ2-7; CDR3: CASSPPEGIDEQYF; DNA: TGTGCCAGCTCACCACCGGAAGGTATCGACGAGCAGTACTTC
size: -; D: TRBD1; V: TRBV19; J: TRBJ2-2; CDR3: CASSIQGAGSGELFF; DNA: TGTGCCAGTAGTATACAGGGGGCTGGGTCCGGGGAGCTGTTTTTT
size: -; D: TRBD2; V: TRBV28; J: TRBJ2-3; CDR3: CASSLIKGAGGTDTQYF; DNA: TGTGCCAGCAGTTTAATTAAGGGAGCGGGGGGCACAGATACGCAGTATTTT
size: -; D: -; V: TRBV5-4; J: TRBJ1-1; CDR3: CASSPIPGGGAFF; DNA: TGTGCCAGCAGCCCAATTCCGGGCGGGGGAGCTTTCTTT
size: -; D: -; V: TRBV7-9; J: TRBJ2-1; CDR3: CASSLNVGNEQFF; DNA: TGTGCCAGCAGCTTAAATGTAGGGAATGAGCAGTTCTTC
size: -; D: -; V: TRBV5-6; J: TRBJ2-5; CDR3: CASTLGSGFGETQYF; DNA: TGTGCCAGCACACTGGGGAGCGGATTTGGGGAGACCCAGTACTTC
size: -; D: -; V: TRBV7-2; J: TRBJ2-2; CDR3: CASSLMASGELFF; DNA: TGTGCCAGCAGCTTAATGGCGTCCGGGGAGCTGTTTTTT
size: -; D: TRBD2; V: TRBV6-2/TRBV6-3; J: TRBJ2-2; CDR3: CASSYKRGRAADGELFF; DNA: TGTGCCAGCAGTTACAAACGGGGGAGGGCCGCTGACGGGGAGCTGTTTTTT
size: -; D: -; V: TRBV27; J: TRBJ2-7; CDR3: CASSSAGLTSYEQYF; DNA: TGTGCCAGCAGTTCTGCGGGACTCACCTCCTACGAGCAGTACTTC
size: once; D: -; V: TRBV4-1; J: TRBJ1-2; CDR3: CASSQEWSAYGYTF; DNA: TGCGCCAGCAGCCAAGAGTGGTCAGCTTATGGCTACACCTTC
size: -; D: -; V: TRBV2; J: TRBJ2-2; CDR3: CASSLQGGTGELFF; DNA: TGTGCCAGCAGTTTACAGGGTGGCACCGGGGAGCTGTTTTTT
size: -; D: TRBD1; V: TRBV27; J: TRBJ1-5; CDR3: CASSPDRGLYDYQPQHF; DNA: TGTGCCAGCAGTCCGGACAGGGGGCTTTATGATTATCAGCCCCAGCATTTT
size: -; D: TRBD2; V: TRBV5-6; J: TRBJ2-3; CDR3: CASSGLTSGVDTQYF; DNA: TGTGCCAGCAGCGGACTGACTAGCGGGGTAGATACGCAGTATTTT
size: -; D: -; V: TRBV6-2/TRBV6-3; J: TRBJ1-4; CDR3: CASSYPTWDGGKLFF; DNA: TGTGCCAGCAGTTACCCCACCTGGGACGGTGGGAAACTGTTTTTT
size: -; D: TRBD1; V: TRBV27; J: TRBJ2-1; CDR3: CASRPGQGSYNEQFF; DNA: TGTGCCAGCAGACCCGGACAGGGCTCCTACAATGAGCAGTTCTTC
size: -; D: TRBD2; V: TRBV5-1; J: TRBJ2-3; CDR3: CASSLGLGLAITDTQYF; DNA: TGCGCCAGCAGCTTAGGTTTGGGACTAGCGATCACAGATACGCAGTATTTT
size: -; D: -; V: TRBV5-8; J: TRBJ2-1; CDR3: CASSVAWTYNEQFF; DNA: TGTGCCAGCAGCGTGGCTTGGACCTACAATGAGCAGTTCTTC
size: once; D: TRBD2; V: TRBV4-3; J: TRBJ2-7; CDR3: CASSRGLAGGYEQYF; DNA: TGCGCCAGCAGCCGAGGACTAGCGGGGGGTTACGAGCAGTACTTC
size: -; D: TRBD1; V: TRBV9; J: TRBJ1-2; CDR3: CASRTGGPGGYTF; DNA: TGTGCCAGCAGGACAGGGGGCCCGGGCGGCTACACCTTC
size: -; D: TRBD2; V: TRBV7-9; J: TRBJ2-1; CDR3: CASSFAGGRGEQFF; DNA: TGTGCCAGCAGCTTTGCGGGAGGGAGGGGTGAGCAGTTCTTC
size: -; D: -; V: TRBV7-2; J: TRBJ2-1; CDR3: CASSLAPGSSVEQFF; DNA: TGTGCCAGCAGCTTAGCGCCGGGATCTAGCGTTGAGCAGTTCTTC
size: once; D: TRBD2; V: TRBV4-2; J: TRBJ2-2; CDR3: CASSQRTSGSTGELFF; DNA: TGTGCCAGCAGCCAACGGACTAGCGGGAGCACCGGGGAGCTGTTTTTT
size: -; D: -; V: TRBV6-5; J: TRBJ2-3; CDR3: CASSYSGVAGTQYF; DNA: TGTGCCAGCAGTTACTCGGGGGTGGCCGGTACGCAGTATTTT
size: -; D: -; V: TRBV6-2/TRBV6-3; J: TRBJ2-1; CDR3: CASSYSRLANNEQFF; DNA: TGTGCCAGCAGTTACTCGCGGCTAGCTAACAATGAGCAGTTCTTC